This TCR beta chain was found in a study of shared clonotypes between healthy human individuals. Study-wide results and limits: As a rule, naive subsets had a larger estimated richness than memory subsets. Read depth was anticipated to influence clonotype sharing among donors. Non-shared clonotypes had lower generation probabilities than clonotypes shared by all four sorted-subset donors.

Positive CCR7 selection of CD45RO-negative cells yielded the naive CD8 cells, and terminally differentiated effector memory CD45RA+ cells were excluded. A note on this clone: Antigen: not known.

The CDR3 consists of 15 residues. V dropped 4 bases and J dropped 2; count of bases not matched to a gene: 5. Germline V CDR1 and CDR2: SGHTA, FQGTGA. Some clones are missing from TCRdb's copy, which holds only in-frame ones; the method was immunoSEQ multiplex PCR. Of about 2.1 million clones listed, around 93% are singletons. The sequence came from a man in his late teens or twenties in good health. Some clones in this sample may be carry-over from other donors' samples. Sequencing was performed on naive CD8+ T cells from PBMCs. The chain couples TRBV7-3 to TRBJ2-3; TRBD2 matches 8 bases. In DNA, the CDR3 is TGTGCCAGCAGCTGGAGCGGGGGACCCACAGATACGCAGTATTTT. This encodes CASSWSGGPTDTQYF.